A selection of T cell receptor beta chains follows, all from one sample in a study of T cells in localized non-small cell lung cancer. TCRdb keeps only in-frame clones here, not all; method: immunoSEQ multiplex PCR. The repertoire has 35,000 to 40,000 clones, roughly nine tenths of them found once; the top ten carry roughly 6.9%. Source: peripheral blood, taken before any cancer treatment. Every receptor here comes from a female donor aged 60 or older with stage I lung adenocarcinoma. The CDR3 runs from the conserved cysteine through the conserved F or W. D genes are given only for firm matches. Part of the rows lack a size; the others show once, few, many or a class for expanded clones.

D gene,J gene,CDR3 length,V gene,clone size,CDR3 protein,CDR3 DNA
-,TRBJ2-3,15,TRBV28,-,CASSFYGGSTDTQYF,TGTGCCAGCAGTTTCTATGGGGGTTCGACAGATACGCAGTATTTT
-,TRBJ2-7,13,TRBV7-2,once,CASSFGSSYEQYF,TGTGCCAGCAGCTTTGGGAGCTCCTACGAGCAGTACTTC
-,TRBJ1-2,14,TRBV5-1,-,CASSLAAGLLGYTF,TGCGCCAGCAGCTTGGCAGCAGGGCTTCTCGGCTACACCTTC
TRBD2,TRBJ2-3,16,TRBV7-3,-,CASSLTAGGSQDTQYF,TGTGCCAGCAGCTTAACAGCGGGGGGGTCCCAGGATACGCAGTATTTT
TRBD1,TRBJ1-2,14,TRBV19,-,CASSYPGGGGGYTF,TGTGCCAGTAGTTATCCAGGGGGCGGAGGTGGCTACACCTTC
-,TRBJ2-2,15,TRBV11-3,-,CASSLGRGVDGELFF,TGTGCCAGCAGCTTAGGACGGGGAGTGGACGGGGAGCTGTTTTTT
-,TRBJ1-6,13,TRBV6-1,-,CASTVTGSSPLHF,TGTGCCAGCACCGTTACAGGGAGTTCACCCCTCCACTTT
-,TRBJ2-7,15,TRBV7-2,-,CASSLISGTYYEQYF,TGTGCCAGCAGCTTAATCTCGGGGACCTACTACGAGCAGTACTTC
TRBD1,TRBJ1-2,15,TRBV7-8,once,CASSRPGQRNYGYTF,TGTGCCAGCAGCAGACCGGGACAGCGAAACTATGGCTACACCTTC
TRBD1,TRBJ1-5,13,TRBV6-1,-,CASTGQGDQPQHF,TGTGCCAGCACGGGGCAGGGGGATCAGCCCCAGCATTTT
TRBD1,TRBJ1-4,16,TRBV9,-,CASSARGGTGGEKLFF,TGTGCCAGCAGCGCGAGAGGAGGGACAGGGGGAGAAAAACTGTTTTTT
-,TRBJ2-3,13,TRBV6-6,-,CASSYTGHDTQYF,TGTGCCAGCAGTTATACAGGGCATGATACGCAGTATTTT
TRBD1,TRBJ2-3,14,TRBV25-1,few,CASRGQGEVDTQYF,TGTGCCAGCAGGGGACAGGGCGAAGTCGATACGCAGTATTTT
-,TRBJ1-5,16,TRBV7-9,-,CASSSWTAYSNQPQHF,TGTGCCAGCAGCTCCTGGACAGCTTATAGCAATCAGCCCCAGCATTTT
TRBD1,TRBJ1-5,14,TRBV27,-,CASSSDDRAQPQHF,TGTGCCAGCAGTTCAGACGACAGGGCACAGCCCCAGCATTTT
-,TRBJ2-1,15,TRBV6-6,-,CASNRRGALADEQFF,TGTGCCAGCAACCGACGGGGGGCACTGGCAGATGAGCAGTTCTTC
-,TRBJ2-1,18,TRBV7-8,-,CASSPRRTLLLGHNEQFF,TGTGCCAGCAGCCCAAGACGGACTCTTCTTTTGGGGCACAATGAGCAGTTCTTC
TRBD2,TRBJ2-3,16,TRBV18,-,CASSRSGLPNTDTQYF,TGTGCCAGCTCACGCTCGGGACTACCGAACACAGATACGCAGTATTTT
-,TRBJ2-3,12,TRBV19,-,CASRQAGDTQYF,TGTGCCAGTCGACAGGCAGGAGATACGCAGTATTTT
TRBD2,TRBJ2-3,14,TRBV29-1,-,CSVWGGASTDTQYF,TGCAGCGTATGGGGAGGGGCCAGCACAGATACGCAGTATTTT
TRBD1,TRBJ1-1,23,TRBV27,few,CASSLYPSTGGFATISKGTEAFF,TGTGCCAGCAGTTTATACCCATCTACAGGGGGCTTTGCAACGATTAGCAAGGGCACTGAAGCTTTCTTT
-,TRBJ1-2,16,TRBV5-1,-,CASSLEGRGASYGYTF,TGCGCCAGCAGCTTGGAGGGGCGGGGGGCAAGTTATGGCTACACCTTC
-,TRBJ1-1,14,TRBV2,-,CASLPEPMNTEAFF,TGTGCCAGCCTCCCTGAACCGATGAACACTGAAGCTTTCTTT